These T cell receptor beta chains were read from a single sample in a study of OX40 agonist ivuxolimab in advanced cancers. Profiled with immunoSEQ multiplex PCR; TCRdb holds only in-frame clones, not every one. Here the sample spans roughly 93,000 clones, around 92% being singletons. Specimen: CD4+ or CD8+ T cells sorted from blood, collected in a trial of the OX40 agonist ivuxolimab. These receptors originate from an adult with an advanced solid tumor such as melanoma, head and neck, liver or kidney cancer. Both conserved end residues are part of each CDR3. D genes are given only for firm matches. Clone sizes are given selectively: once, few, many, or a class where the clone is expanded.

d_gene: .; j_gene: TRBJ1-5; len: 15; abundance: .; v_gene: TRBV4-1; CDR3aa: CASSHTDGSNQPQHF; CDR3nt: TGCGCCAGCAGCCATACCGACGGTAGCAATCAGCCCCAGCATTTT
d_gene: TRBD1; j_gene: TRBJ1-2; len: 15; abundance: .; v_gene: TRBV6-1; CDR3aa: CASRANSGGGYGYTF; CDR3nt: TGTGCCAGCAGAGCCAACTCAGGGGGCGGGTATGGCTACACCTTC
d_gene: TRBD1; j_gene: TRBJ1-2; len: 16; abundance: .; v_gene: TRBV10-3; CDR3aa: CAISTLSTGVSYGYTF; CDR3nt: TGTGCCATCAGTACTCTATCCACAGGGGTCTCCTATGGCTACACCTTC
d_gene: .; j_gene: TRBJ1-5; len: 14; abundance: few; v_gene: TRBV30; CDR3aa: CAWSVGSVYQPQHF; CDR3nt: TGTGCCTGGAGTGTAGGGTCGGTTTATCAGCCCCAGCATTTT
d_gene: TRBD1; j_gene: TRBJ2-2; len: 15; abundance: few; v_gene: TRBV9; CDR3aa: CASSPQTGTTGELFF; CDR3nt: TGTGCCAGCAGCCCGCAGACAGGGACCACCGGGGAGCTGTTTTTT
d_gene: .; j_gene: TRBJ2-1; len: 15; abundance: .; v_gene: TRBV19; CDR3aa: CASSIWQELGNEQFF; CDR3nt: TGTGCCAGTAGTATTTGGCAGGAGCTAGGCAATGAGCAGTTCTTC
d_gene: TRBD1; j_gene: TRBJ2-5; len: 13; abundance: once; v_gene: TRBV5-1; CDR3aa: CASRFTGEETQYF; CDR3nt: TGCGCCAGCAGATTTACAGGGGAAGAGACCCAGTACTTC
d_gene: TRBD2; j_gene: TRBJ2-3; len: 15; abundance: .; v_gene: TRBV9; CDR3aa: CASGRLAGFTDTQYF; CDR3nt: TGTGCCAGCGGCAGACTAGCGGGCTTCACAGATACGCAGTATTTT
d_gene: .; j_gene: TRBJ2-7; len: 13; abundance: once; v_gene: TRBV6-5; CDR3aa: CASRRDSLAEQYF; CDR3nt: TGTGCCAGCAGGAGGGACTCACTGGCCGAGCAGTACTTC
d_gene: .; j_gene: TRBJ2-7; len: 13; abundance: .; v_gene: TRBV5-8; CDR3aa: CASSFSGSYEQYF; CDR3nt: TGTGCCAGCAGCTTTTCCGGTTCCTACGAGCAGTACTTC
d_gene: TRBD1; j_gene: TRBJ2-7; len: 14; abundance: .; v_gene: TRBV5-1; CDR3aa: CASSLSRGLYEQYF; CDR3nt: TGCGCCAGCAGCTTAAGCAGGGGGCTCTACGAGCAGTACTTC
d_gene: TRBD1; j_gene: TRBJ1-1; len: 14; abundance: .; v_gene: TRBV5-1; CDR3aa: CASDTGGRDTEAFF; CDR3nt: TGCGCCAGTGATACAGGGGGCAGAGACACTGAAGCTTTCTTT
d_gene: TRBD2; j_gene: TRBJ2-3; len: 16; abundance: .; v_gene: TRBV30; CDR3aa: CAWSVRLAGGQGTQYF; CDR3nt: TGTGCCTGGAGTGTTCGTCTAGCGGGGGGGCAGGGTACGCAGTATTTT
d_gene: .; j_gene: TRBJ2-4; len: 13; abundance: .; v_gene: TRBV11-2; CDR3aa: CASSLDTLNIQYF; CDR3nt: TGTGCCAGCAGCTTAGATACCCTAAACATTCAGTACTTC
d_gene: .; j_gene: TRBJ1-2; len: 15; abundance: once; v_gene: TRBV6-1; CDR3aa: CASQLGTGWNYGYTF; CDR3nt: TGTGCCAGCCAGCTTGGAACCGGTTGGAACTATGGCTACACCTTC
d_gene: .; j_gene: TRBJ2-2; len: 14; abundance: .; v_gene: TRBV6-1; CDR3aa: CASTTLAGTGELFF; CDR3nt: TGTGCCAGTACTACACTGGCCGGGACCGGGGAGCTGTTTTTT
d_gene: .; j_gene: TRBJ2-3; len: 12; abundance: .; v_gene: TRBV7-5; CDR3aa: CASSPGLDTQYF; CDR3nt: TGTGCCAGCAGCCCGGGACTAGACACGCAGTATTTT
d_gene: TRBD1; j_gene: TRBJ1-1; len: 16; abundance: .; v_gene: TRBV6-6; CDR3aa: CASSYGPGQGDTEAFF; CDR3nt: TGTGCCAGCAGTTACGGGCCGGGACAGGGGGACACTGAAGCTTTCTTT
d_gene: .; j_gene: TRBJ1-1; len: 14; abundance: .; v_gene: TRBV6-5; CDR3aa: CASSFEDRNTEAFF; CDR3nt: TGTGCCAGCAGTTTCGAGGATAGGAACACTGAAGCTTTCTTT
d_gene: TRBD2; j_gene: TRBJ2-3; len: 15; abundance: .; v_gene: TRBV11-3; CDR3aa: CASSPWAGVPDTQYF; CDR3nt: TGTGCCAGCAGCCCCTGGGCGGGAGTGCCAGATACGCAGTATTTT
d_gene: .; j_gene: TRBJ2-1; len: 15; abundance: .; v_gene: TRBV6-5; CDR3aa: CASSYAWTVFDEQFF; CDR3nt: TGTGCCAGCAGTTACGCCTGGACTGTTTTCGATGAGCAGTTCTTC
d_gene: .; j_gene: TRBJ2-7; len: 15; abundance: .; v_gene: TRBV11-2; CDR3aa: CASSSSEGGSYEQYF; CDR3nt: TGTGCCAGCAGCTCTTCTGAGGGGGGCAGCTACGAGCAGTACTTC
d_gene: .; j_gene: TRBJ2-5; len: 14; abundance: .; v_gene: TRBV11-2; CDR3aa: CASSSLRTAETQYF; CDR3nt: TGTGCCAGCAGCTCCCTCAGGACAGCAGAGACCCAGTACTTC
d_gene: .; j_gene: TRBJ1-3; len: 15; abundance: .; v_gene: TRBV14; CDR3aa: CASSRGGGTGNTIYF; CDR3nt: TGTGCCAGCAGCCGTGGCGGGGGAACTGGAAACACCATATATTTT
d_gene: TRBD2; j_gene: TRBJ2-3; len: 15; abundance: .; v_gene: TRBV19; CDR3aa: CASTTSGSSTDTQYF; CDR3nt: TGTGCCAGTACCACTAGCGGGTCTAGCACAGATACGCAGTATTTT